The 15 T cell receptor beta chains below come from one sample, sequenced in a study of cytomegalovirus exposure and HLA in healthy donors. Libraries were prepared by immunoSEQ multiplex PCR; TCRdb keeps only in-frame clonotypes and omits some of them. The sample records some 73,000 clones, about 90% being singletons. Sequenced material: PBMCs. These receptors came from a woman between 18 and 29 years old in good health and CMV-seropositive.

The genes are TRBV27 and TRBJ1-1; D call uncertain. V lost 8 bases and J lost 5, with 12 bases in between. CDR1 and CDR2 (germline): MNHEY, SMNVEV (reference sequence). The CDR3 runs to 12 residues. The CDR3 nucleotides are TGTGCCAGCGGGCACGGTGGGACTGAAGCTTTCTTT. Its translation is CASGHGGTEAFF.

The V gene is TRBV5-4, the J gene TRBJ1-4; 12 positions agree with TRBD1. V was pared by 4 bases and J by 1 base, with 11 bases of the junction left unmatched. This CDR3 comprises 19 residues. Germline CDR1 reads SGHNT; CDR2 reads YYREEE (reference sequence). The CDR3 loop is CASSTQPGQGALTNEKLFF. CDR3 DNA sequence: TGTGCCAGCAGCACACAACCGGGACAGGGGGCCCTAACTAATGAAAAACTGTTTTTT.

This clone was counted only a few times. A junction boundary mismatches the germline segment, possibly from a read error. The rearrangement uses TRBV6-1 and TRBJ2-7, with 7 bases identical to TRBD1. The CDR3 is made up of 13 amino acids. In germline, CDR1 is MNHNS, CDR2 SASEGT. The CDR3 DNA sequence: TGTGCCAGCAGCGAAGACAGGGCCTACGAGCAGTACTTC. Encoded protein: CASSEDRAYEQYF.

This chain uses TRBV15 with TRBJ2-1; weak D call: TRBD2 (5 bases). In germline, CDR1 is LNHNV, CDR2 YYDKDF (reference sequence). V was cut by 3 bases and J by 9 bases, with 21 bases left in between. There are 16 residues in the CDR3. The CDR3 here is CATSSLYGNRRGEQFF. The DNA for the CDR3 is TGTGCCACCAGCAGTCTTTATGGGAATCGCCGGGGTGAGCAGTTCTTC. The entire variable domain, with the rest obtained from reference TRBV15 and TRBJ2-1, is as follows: DAMVIQNPRYQVTQFGKPVTLSCSQTLNHNVMYWYQQKSSQAPKLLFHYYDKDFNNEADTPDNFQSRRPNTSFCFLDIRSPGLGDTAMYLCATSSLYGNRRGEQFFGPGTRLTVL.

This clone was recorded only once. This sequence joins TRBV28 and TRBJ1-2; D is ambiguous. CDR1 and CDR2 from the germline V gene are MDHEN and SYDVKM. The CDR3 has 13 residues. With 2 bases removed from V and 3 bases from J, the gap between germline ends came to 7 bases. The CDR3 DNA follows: TGTGCCAGCAGTTTAAGACGGGACTATGGCTACACCTTC. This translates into CASSLRRDYGYTF.

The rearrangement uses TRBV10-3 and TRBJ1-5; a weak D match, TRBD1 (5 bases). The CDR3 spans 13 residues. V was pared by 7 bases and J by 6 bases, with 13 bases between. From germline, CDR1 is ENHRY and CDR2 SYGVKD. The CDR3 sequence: CAIKGSYGQPQHF. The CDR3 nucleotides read TGTGCCATCAAGGGGTCTTACGGTCAGCCCCAGCATTTT.

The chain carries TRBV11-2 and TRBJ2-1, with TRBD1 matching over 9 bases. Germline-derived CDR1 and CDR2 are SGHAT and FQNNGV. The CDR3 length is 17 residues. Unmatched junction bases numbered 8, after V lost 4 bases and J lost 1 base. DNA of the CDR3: TGTGCCAGCAGCTCCACCGACAGGGGGGTATCCTACAATGAGCAGTTCTTC. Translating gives CASSSTDRGVSYNEQFF.

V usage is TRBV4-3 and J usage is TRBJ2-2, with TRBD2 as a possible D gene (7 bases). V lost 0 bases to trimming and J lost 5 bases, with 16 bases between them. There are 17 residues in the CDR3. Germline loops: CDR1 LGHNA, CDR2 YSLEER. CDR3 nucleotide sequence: TGCGCCAGCAGCCAAGATAGGGGGGGCGACCAGACCGGGGAGCTGTTTTTT. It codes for CASSQDRGGDQTGELFF.

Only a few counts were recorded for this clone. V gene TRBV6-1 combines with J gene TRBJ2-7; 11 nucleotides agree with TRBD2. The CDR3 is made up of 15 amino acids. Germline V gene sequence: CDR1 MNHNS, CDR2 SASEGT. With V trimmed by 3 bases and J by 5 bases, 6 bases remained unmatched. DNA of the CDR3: TGTGCCAGCAGTGATTTAGCGGGAGGGCCGGACGAGCAGTACTTC. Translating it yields CASSDLAGGPDEQYF.

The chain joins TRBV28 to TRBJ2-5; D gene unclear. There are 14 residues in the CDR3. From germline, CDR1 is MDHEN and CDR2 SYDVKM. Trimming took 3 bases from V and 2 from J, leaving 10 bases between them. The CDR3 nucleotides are TGTGCCAGCAGTTTGCTAGGCAGACAAGAGACCCAGTACTTC. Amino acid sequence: CASSLLGRQETQYF.

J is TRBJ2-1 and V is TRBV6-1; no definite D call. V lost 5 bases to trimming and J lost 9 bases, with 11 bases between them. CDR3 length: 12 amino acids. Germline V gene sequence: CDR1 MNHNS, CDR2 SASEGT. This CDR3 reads CASSQPTGEQFF. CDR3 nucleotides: TGTGCCAGCAGTCAACCCACGGGTGAGCAGTTCTTC.

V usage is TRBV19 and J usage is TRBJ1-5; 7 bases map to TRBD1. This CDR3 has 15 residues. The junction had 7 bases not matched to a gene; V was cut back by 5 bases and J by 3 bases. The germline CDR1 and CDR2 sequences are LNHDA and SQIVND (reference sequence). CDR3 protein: CASSVRTGPNQPQHF. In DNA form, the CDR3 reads TGTGCCAGTAGTGTACGGACAGGACCCAATCAGCCCCAGCATTTT.

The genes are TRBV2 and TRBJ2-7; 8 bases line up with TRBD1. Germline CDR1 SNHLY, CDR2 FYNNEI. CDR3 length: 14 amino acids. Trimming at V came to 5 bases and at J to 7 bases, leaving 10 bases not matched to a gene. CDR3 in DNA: TGTGCCAGCAGTCCTAGACAGGGGTCGGGAGAGCAGTACTTC. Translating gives CASSPRQGSGEQYF.

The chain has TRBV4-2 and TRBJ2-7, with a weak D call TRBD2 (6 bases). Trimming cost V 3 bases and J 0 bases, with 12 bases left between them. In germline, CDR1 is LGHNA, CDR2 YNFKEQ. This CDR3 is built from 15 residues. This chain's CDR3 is CASSQETGSSYEQYF. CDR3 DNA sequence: TGTGCCAGCAGCCAGGAGACCGGGAGCTCCTACGAGCAGTACTTC.

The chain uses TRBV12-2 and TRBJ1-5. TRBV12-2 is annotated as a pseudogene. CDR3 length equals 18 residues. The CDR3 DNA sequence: TGTGCAAGTCGCTTATTCCGGGATCCTCATTATAGCAATCAGCCCCAGCATTTT. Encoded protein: CASRLFRDPHYSNQPQHF.